This T cell receptor beta chain was recovered during a study of shared clonotypes between healthy human individuals. Whole-study results and caveats: Sampling covered blood only; tissue repertoires likely differ.

Remarks on this clone: Its specificity is unknown.

Naivety among CD8 cells was defined by CD45RO negativity and positive CCR7 selection, thereby excluding terminally differentiated effector memory CD45RA+ cells. Genomic DNA of every subset was divided equally among multiple immunoSEQ plates. In the source study's methods: ImmunoSEQ yielded junction-only sequences lacking quality scores, so filtering differed. The data were produced by immunoSEQ multiplex PCR, yet TCRdb's version contains in-frame clones alone and is incomplete. V and J calls and clone size come straight from that table; D and trimming were deduced from the DNA. Here the sample spans 760,000 or so clones, 90% to 98% being singletons. The receptor was isolated from a man aged 30 to 39 in good health. The sequenced sample was naive CD8+ T cells sorted from blood.

DNA of the CDR3: TGCGCCAGCAGCTTGACCGAGGGCATCTACGAGCAGTACTTC. Residues: CASSLTEGIYEQYF. V is TRBV5-1 and J is TRBJ2-7; D is possibly TRBD2 (5 bases). Trimming left V 1 base short and J 3 bases short, with 11 bases between. CDR3 length: 14 residues. Germline CDR1 is SGHRS and CDR2 is YFSETQ.